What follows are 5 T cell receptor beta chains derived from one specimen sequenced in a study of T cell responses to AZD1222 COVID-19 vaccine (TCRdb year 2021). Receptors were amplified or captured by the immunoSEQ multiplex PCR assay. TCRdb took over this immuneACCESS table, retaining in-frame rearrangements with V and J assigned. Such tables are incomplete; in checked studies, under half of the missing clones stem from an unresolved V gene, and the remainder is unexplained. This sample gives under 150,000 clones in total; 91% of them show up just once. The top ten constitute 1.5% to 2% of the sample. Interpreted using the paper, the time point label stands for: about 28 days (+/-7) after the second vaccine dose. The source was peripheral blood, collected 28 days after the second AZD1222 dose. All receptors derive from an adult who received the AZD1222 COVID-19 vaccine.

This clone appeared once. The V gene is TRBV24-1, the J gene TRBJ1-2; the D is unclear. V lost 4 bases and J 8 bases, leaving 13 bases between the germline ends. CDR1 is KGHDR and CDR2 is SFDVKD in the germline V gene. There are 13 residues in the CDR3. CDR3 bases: TGTGCCACCAGTGACCCCTCGGGAGGAGGCTACACCTTC. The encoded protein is CATSDPSGGGYTF.

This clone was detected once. CDR3 sequence (DNA): TGTGCCAGCAGCTTGGCCAACAGTAACTATGGCTACACCTTC. Translated, it gives CASSLANSNYGYTF. The rearrangement links TRBV5-6 to TRBJ1-2; D not certain. The CDR3 consists of 14 residues. With 0 bases removed from V and 1 base from J, the gap between germline ends came to 7 bases. The germline V gene encodes CDR1 SGHDT and CDR2 YYEEEE.

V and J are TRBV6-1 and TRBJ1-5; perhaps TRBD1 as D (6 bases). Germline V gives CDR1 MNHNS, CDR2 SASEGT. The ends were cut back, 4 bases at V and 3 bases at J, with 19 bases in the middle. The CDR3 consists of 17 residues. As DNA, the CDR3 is TGTGCCAGCAGTGGCGGACAGCGCGGTCGAGTCAATCAGCCCCAGCATTTT. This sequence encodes CASSGGQRGRVNQPQHF.

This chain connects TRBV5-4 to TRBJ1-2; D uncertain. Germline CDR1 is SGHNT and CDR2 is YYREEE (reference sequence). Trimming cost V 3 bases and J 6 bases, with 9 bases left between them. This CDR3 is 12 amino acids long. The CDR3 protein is CASSSIFDGYTF. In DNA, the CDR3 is TGTGCCAGCAGCTCCATATTTGATGGCTACACCTTC.

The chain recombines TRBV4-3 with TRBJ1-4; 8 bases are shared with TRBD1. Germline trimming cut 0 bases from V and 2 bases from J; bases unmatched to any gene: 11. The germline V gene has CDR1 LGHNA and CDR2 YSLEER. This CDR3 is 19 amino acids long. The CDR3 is CASSQDRTGGGGTNEKLFF. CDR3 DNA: TGCGCCAGCAGCCAAGATCGTACAGGGGGTGGGGGGACTAATGAAAAACTGTTTTTT.